The present T cell receptor beta chain was sequenced within a study of CD8 T cells in Susac syndrome (dated by TCRdb to about 2019). About the full investigation: Whether CD8+ T cell activation and differentiation in Susac syndrome was antigen driven was tested using repertoire sequencing. The study compared CD8+ T cell repertoire clonality among roughly 12 healthy donors, roughly 14 Susac syndrome patients and some 16 multiple sclerosis patients.

A note on this clonotype: It has no known antigen specificity. The record has no base qualities; no much larger clone is one base away.

Overall study outcomes, separate from this receptor: The number of individuals in the TCR sequencing and HLA analysis was recognized as being relatively small.

High-throughput TCR beta sequencing profiled peripheral blood CD8+ and CD4+ T cells from healthy donors, Susac syndrome patients and multiple sclerosis patients. Multiple sclerosis controls were treatment-naive patients with stable or active relapsing-remitting disease fulfilling revised McDonald criteria. CD8+ TEMRA cells were enriched by FACS, while bulk CD8+ and CD4+ T cells were purified by magnetic negative isolation. Blood was collected in EDTA tubes and processed within 24 hours, with PBMCs isolated through density gradient centrifugation. PBMCs intended for TCR sequencing were cryopreserved in liquid nitrogen and thawed later in a water bath at 37 degrees C. Purity of sorted or isolated CD4+, CD8+ and CD8+ TEMRA cells was at least 90%. RNA was extracted with the RNeasy kit and about 0.5 to 1 ug was reverse transcribed using random hexamers. The immunoSEQ multiplex PCR assay, covering 54 Vbeta and 13 Jbeta segments, was used to amplify TCR beta CDR3 regions. Bias from PCR amplification was corrected by using a synthetic template baseline for primer optimization and for computational correction. In the paper's pipeline: Reads were annotated to V, D and J genes per IMGT and analyzed with immunoSEQ Analyzer, keeping only productive sequences. Clonality was computed as one minus Shannon entropy normalized by log2 of the number of productive unique sequences. For each patient and control, public and private clones were evaluated among the 100 most prevalent clones. Clones were defined as Susac-specific if absent from the healthy and MS cohorts, from more than 900 published viral clones and from other ImmuneACCESS disease sequences. The raw public reads went through TCRdb reprocessing: fastp at Q25, MiXCR clone calling, in-frame beta chains kept. Merged by CDR3 protein, the rows form single entries marked with the most common genes and DNA. TCRdb, not the authors, supplied the V and J calls. This sample lists some 400,000 distinct CDR3 sequences; more than 80% were detected once. The ten largest account for around 0.12% of the sample.

The V end loses 3 bases and the J end loses 2 bases, and a stretch of 14 bases separates them. The CDR3 runs 16 residues from the cysteine to the phenylalanine. The sequence is cut down to CDR3 DNA, 48 bases in frame from base 1. Sequences MGHRA (CDR1) and YSYEKL (CDR2) are obtained from the germline V gene. This receptor was identified in a human donor with multiple sclerosis. Rearrangement joined TRBV4-1 to TRBJ1-5, with the D gene call left open. Sequencing was performed on CD8+ T cells from PBMCs. The DNA reads TGCGCCAGCAGCCATAACGAGGGCCCTGGCAATCAGCCCCAGCATTTT. Its coded protein is CASSHNEGPGNQPQHF.